The T cell receptor beta chain described here comes from a study of cytomegalovirus exposure and HLA in healthy donors. Germline CDR1 is LNHDA and CDR2 is SQIVND (reference sequence). The CDR3 is 13 amino acids. Trimming took 6 bases from V and 5 from J, leaving 10 bases between them. Study-level findings and limits: In vitro work confirmed that three CMV-associated chains recognize CMV antigens.

Comments on this clone: Its cognate antigen is unknown.

TCRdb keeps only in-frame clones here, not all; method: immunoSEQ multiplex PCR. The data contain about 250,000 clones, more than 85% of them seen just once; the ten biggest clones take up 12%. Sequenced: PBMCs. The chain couples TRBV19 to TRBJ2-2; D gene uncertain. The source of this sequence is a man between 18 and 35 years old in good health and CMV-seropositive. The CDR3 coding sequence is TGTGCCAGTAGCATTTATGAGACCGGGGAGCTGTTTTTT. The encoded protein is CASSIYETGELFF. Full variable domain (outside the CDR3, taken from reference TRBV19 and TRBJ2-2): DGGITQSPKYLFRKEGQNVTLSCEQNLNHDAMYWYRQDPGQGLRLIYYSQIVNDFQKGDIAEGYSVSREKKESFPLTVTSAQKNPTAFYLCASSIYETGELFFGEGSRLTVL.